The 22 T cell receptor beta chains presented below share a single source sample, sequenced in a study of CD8 T cells in Susac syndrome. It was with random hexamers that about 0.45 to 1 ug RNA was reverse transcribed. From the immunoSEQ multiplex PCR reads, TCRdb called clonotypes with MiXCR, one entry per CDR3 protein. The data hold roughly 200,000 distinct CDR3 sequences, with about 95% observed a single time. What was sequenced was CD8+ T cells from PBMCs. These receptors were collected from a human donor with multiple sclerosis.

The CDR3 loop is CATSDYGDTQYF. Here the CDR3 DNA reads TGTGCCACCAGTGATTATGGAGATACGCAGTATTTT. V is TRBV24-1 and J is TRBJ2-3, with no clear D. V lost 2 bases to trimming and J lost 5 bases, with 4 bases between them. CDR1 and CDR2 (germline): KGHDR, SFDVKD. CDR3 length: 12 residues.

In DNA, the CDR3 is TGCAGCGTTGAAGCCGGTATCTATGGCTACACCTTC. Its translation: CSVEAGIYGYTF. The chain employs TRBV29-1 and TRBJ1-2; D is unclear. Trimming cost V 1 base and J 4 bases, with 7 bases left between them. This CDR3 is built from 12 residues. Germline V gene data show CDR1 as SQVTM and CDR2 as ANQGSEA. Full variable domain (rest looked up from reference TRBV29-1 and TRBJ1-2): SAVISQKPSRDICQRGTSLTIQCQVDSQVTMMFWYRQQPGQSLTLIATANQGSEATYESGFVIDKFPISRPNLTFSTLTVSNMSPEDSSIYLCSVEAGIYGYTFGSGTRLTVV.

This chain links TRBV9 with TRBJ2-7; D is possibly TRBD2 (5 bases). CDR3 size: 16 residues. Germline loops: CDR1 SGDLS, CDR2 YYNGEE. Trimming took off 3 bases at V and 3 bases at J, with 19 bases between the two ends. CDR3 sequence reads: CASSASGGAVLYEQYF. DNA of the CDR3: TGTGCCAGCAGCGCCAGTGGAGGAGCAGTTCTCTACGAGCAGTACTTC.

The chain carries TRBV4-1 and TRBJ2-2; 11 nucleotides line up with TRBD2. The CDR3 consists of 17 residues. Losses at the gene ends were 4 bases for V and 7 bases for J; bases not matched to a gene: 11. Germline loops: CDR1 MGHRA, CDR2 YSYEKL. The CDR3: CASSPTPSLAGGGELFF. As DNA, the CDR3 is TGCGCCAGCAGCCCTACGCCCTCCCTAGCGGGGGGCGGGGAGCTGTTTTTT.

This chain connects TRBV18 to TRBJ2-4; weak D call: TRBD2 (5 bases). The length of the CDR3 is 14 residues. Trimming took off 3 bases at V and 4 bases at J, with 10 bases between the two ends. Germline V gene sequence: CDR1 KGHSH, CDR2 LQKENI. CDR3 sequence (DNA): TGTGCCAGCTCACCGTATAGCGCAAAAAACATTCAGTACTTC. Translating it yields CASSPYSAKNIQYF.

The V and J genes are TRBV20-1 and TRBJ2-1; the match to TRBD2 covers 8 bases. V shed 1 base, J shed 4 bases, and the junction held 15 bases outside the gene matches. CDR1 and CDR2 from the germline V gene are DFQATT and SNEGSKA (reference sequence). There are 18 residues in the CDR3. DNA of the CDR3: TGCAGTGCTAGAGCGACGTACCACCCGGGGGGGCCGTACAATGAGCAGTTCTTC. It yields the protein CSARATYHPGGPYNEQFF.

This chain links TRBV4-2 with TRBJ2-2; no firm D call. The V end was cut by 2 bases, the J end by 6 bases, with 10 bases between. The CDR3 runs 14 residues. Per the germline V gene, CDR1 is LGHNA and CDR2 is YNFKEQ. This CDR3 is CASSQLGIAGELFF. The CDR3 DNA reads TGTGCCAGCAGCCAACTGGGTATCGCCGGGGAGCTGTTTTTT.

The chain is built from TRBV13 and TRBJ2-7; either TRBD1 or TRBD2 may supply D (6 bases each). V gave up 4 bases and J gave up 4 bases, with 11 bases separating them. Per the germline V gene, CDR1 is PRHDT and CDR2 is FYEKMQ (reference sequence). CDR3 size: 13 residues. The CDR3, as DNA: TGTGCCAGCAGCTCCGGGGGCCGGTACGAGCAGTACTTC. It yields the protein CASSSGGRYEQYF.

Here the CDR3 DNA reads TGCAGCGCCCTAGCAGGGGGGTATGGCTACACCTTC. This codes for CSALAGGYGYTF. The chain links TRBV29-1 to TRBJ1-2, with 7 bases lining up with TRBD1. The germline V gene encodes CDR1 SQVTM and CDR2 ANQGSEA. This CDR3 is built from 12 residues. V lost 7 bases, J lost 5 bases, and 7 bases stayed unmatched.

The chain joins TRBV29-1 to TRBJ2-7, with D unclear. V lost 2 bases, J lost 6 bases, and 8 bases lay in between. The germline CDR1 and CDR2 sequences are SQVTM and ANQGSEA. The CDR3 runs 11 residues. CDR3 sequence (DNA): TGCAGCGTTGAATTTGCAGCCGAGCAGTACTTC. This sequence encodes CSVEFAAEQYF.

The gene calls are TRBV20-1 and TRBJ1-1, with D tentatively TRBD1 (6 bases). Germline assignment: CDR1 DFQATT and CDR2 SNEGSKA (reference sequence). The V and J ends lost 6 bases and 4 bases respectively, with 15 bases between them. The CDR3 sequence is 13 residues long. This chain's CDR3 is CSAITGIGTEAFF. The CDR3 coding sequence is TGCAGTGCCATCACAGGGATTGGCACTGAAGCTTTCTTT.

J is TRBJ2-1 and V is TRBV30; D uncertain. Germline assignment: CDR1 GTSNPN and CDR2 SVGIG (reference sequence). The ends were cut back, 2 bases at V and 8 bases at J, with 10 bases in the middle. The CDR3 covers 12 residues. The chain's CDR3 is CAWSHWFDEQFF. In DNA, the CDR3 is TGTGCCTGGAGTCATTGGTTCGATGAGCAGTTCTTC.

The genes are TRBV20-1 and TRBJ1-1, with 7 bases lining up with TRBD1. Per germline, CDR1 DFQATT and CDR2 SNEGSKA (reference sequence). CDR3 length: 16 residues. With V trimmed by 5 bases and J by 6 bases, 18 bases remained unmatched. The CDR3 DNA follows: TGCAGTGCTTCCCGCGACAGGGAAGGAGTCTTCGCTGAAGCTTTCTTT. Protein product: CSASRDREGVFAEAFF.

This clonotype was counted a single time. V usage is TRBV6-4 and J usage is TRBJ2-1; 9 bases match TRBD2. Looked up from germline, CDR1 is MRHNA and CDR2 is SNTAGT. This CDR3 region has 12 residues. V was clipped by 2 bases and J by 15 bases; unmatched bases: 5. CDR3: CASSDLAGWWFF. Here the CDR3 DNA reads TGTGCCAGCAGTGACCTAGCGGGGTGGTGGTTCTTC.

The rearrangement uses TRBV20-1 and TRBJ1-3; D is unclear. Germline V gene data show CDR1 as DFQATT and CDR2 as SNEGSKA (reference sequence). The CDR3 is made up of 11 amino acids. Trimming cost V 6 bases and J 4 bases, with 7 bases left between them. CDR3 amino acids: CSASGGNTIYF. CDR3 DNA: TGCAGTGCCTCGGGGGGAAACACCATATATTTT.

The V call is TRBV27, the J call TRBJ2-7, with a tentative D call TRBD2 (6 bases). Germline CDR1 reads MNHEY; CDR2 reads SMNVEV (reference sequence). Trimming cost V 0 bases and J 0 bases, with 18 bases left between them. This CDR3 contains 18 residues. The CDR3 DNA reads TGTGCCAGCAGTTTATCTCGCGCCTACCGGGAGAGCTCCTACGAGCAGTACTTC. Residues: CASSLSRAYRESSYEQYF.

This chain joins TRBV27 and TRBJ1-1; D not certain. The CDR3 is 11 amino acids. The V gene's germline CDR1 is MNHEY and CDR2 SMNVEV (reference sequence). The germline V and J ends were trimmed by 7 bases and 2 bases, with 5 bases remaining between them. The CDR3 loop reads CASTHNTEAFF. For the CDR3, the DNA is TGTGCCAGCACCCACAACACTGAAGCTTTCTTT.

This chain joins TRBV20-1 and TRBJ2-7; TRBD1 aligns across 9 bases. The germline V gene encodes CDR1 DFQATT and CDR2 SNEGSKA (reference sequence). The CDR3 consists of 15 residues. The V and J ends lost 0 bases and 3 bases, in that order; junction bases with no gene match: 6. CDR3 nucleotide sequence: TGCAGTGCTAGAGATTTGGGGACAGGGTTCTACGAGCAGTACTTC. It codes for CSARDLGTGFYEQYF.

The CDR3 spells CSAPQGASSEQFF. Here the CDR3 DNA reads TGCAGTGCTCCTCAGGGGGCCAGCAGTGAGCAGTTCTTC. This chain joins TRBV20-1 and TRBJ2-1, with 8 bases lining up with TRBD1. CDR1 is DFQATT, CDR2 SNEGSKA, per germline (reference sequence). J lost 9 bases, V lost 5 bases, and 9 bases had no gene match. The CDR3 runs 13 residues.

The gene calls are TRBV15 and TRBJ2-2, with 13 bases identical to TRBD2. Trimming took 1 base from V and 8 from J; bases not matched to a gene: 4. The germline CDR1 and CDR2 sequences are LNHNV and YYDKDF (reference sequence). This CDR3 has 16 amino acids. CDR3 loop: CATSRGLAGGLGELFF. CDR3 in DNA: TGTGCCACCAGCAGAGGACTAGCGGGGGGACTAGGGGAGCTGTTTTTT.

The chain combines TRBV25-1 with TRBJ2-1; D unresolved. Germline V gene lookup returns CDR1 MGHDK and CDR2 SYGVNS. V was pared by 5 bases and J by 1 base, with 9 bases between. The CDR3 is made up of 14 amino acids. This CDR3 reads CASSPSGSYNEQFF. The CDR3 DNA reads TGTGCCAGCAGTCCTAGTGGGTCCTACAATGAGCAGTTCTTC.

This chain joins TRBV27 and TRBJ2-3; 9 bases are shared with TRBD2. Germline V gives CDR1 MNHEY, CDR2 SMNVEV (reference sequence). V was clipped by 2 bases and J by 4 bases; unmatched bases: 7. This CDR3 comprises 16 residues. The CDR3 DNA reads TGTGCCAGCAGTTTAGCGGGAGGGCCTAGGGCAGATACGCAGTATTTT. This sequence encodes CASSLAGGPRADTQYF.